This entry lists 21 T cell receptor beta chains sequenced from one sample in a study of PD-1 blockade in classical Hodgkin lymphoma. Sequencing was performed with immunoSEQ multiplex PCR; in TCRdb, only in-frame clones are kept and a portion is missing. In the table there are 15,000 or so clones, 83% of which are singletons. Following autologous stem cell transplantation, relapse occurred in every patient, and exposure to brentuximab vedotin varied. The specimen was peripheral blood mononuclear cells (PBMCs), collected at baseline. The source of these receptors is a human donor with classical Hodgkin lymphoma.

V usage is TRBV21-1 and J usage is TRBJ1-1; the table's D call TRBD1 went unverified against the DNA. TRBV21-1 is given as a pseudogene. The CDR3 runs to 22 residues. The CDR3 coding sequence is TGTGCCAGCAGCCGCGATCCCGCGACAGGGGGCTCCCGATACTTCATGAACACTGAAGCTTTCTTT. This codes for CASSRDPATGGSRYFMNTEAFF.

The gene calls are TRBV4-3 and TRBJ2-7, with D tentatively TRBD1 (6 bases). CDR3 size: 16 residues. Deletions cut 0 bases from V and 2 bases from J, with 14 bases between. Germline values: CDR1 LGHNA, CDR2 YSLEER. This chain's CDR3 is CASSQDLQGYAYEQYF. The CDR3 bases are TGCGCCAGCAGCCAAGATTTACAGGGCTATGCCTACGAGCAGTACTTC.

The genes are TRBV5-1 and TRBJ2-2, with TRBD2 matching 10 bases. J was trimmed by 3 bases and V by 6 bases; bases with no gene match: 5. The germline gives CDR1 SGHRS, CDR2 YFSETQ. CDR3 size: 15 residues. In DNA, the CDR3 is TGCGCCAGCACCCTAGCGGGGGTTGACACCGGGGAGCTGTTTTTT. It codes for CASTLAGVDTGELFF.

V is TRBV4-3 and J is TRBJ2-3, with 10 bases that match TRBD2. The CDR3 is made up of 19 amino acids. Trimming at V came to 0 bases and at J to 0 bases, leaving 9 bases not matched to a gene. Germline CDR1 reads LGHNA; CDR2 reads YSLEER. CDR3 in amino acids: CASSQDPPGLAASTDTQYF. The DNA for the CDR3 is TGCGCCAGCAGCCAAGATCCCCCTGGACTAGCGGCTAGCACAGATACGCAGTATTTT.

This clone was seen a single time. This rearrangement joins TRBV7-9 to TRBJ1-5, with D perhaps matching TRBD1 (5 bases). There are 14 residues in the CDR3. V was cut by 6 bases and J by 3 bases, with 12 bases left in between. Germline CDR1 is SEHNR and CDR2 is FQNEAQ (reference sequence). This CDR3 is CASSPQGYNQPQHF. In DNA, the CDR3 is TGTGCCAGCAGTCCCCAGGGTTACAATCAGCCCCAGCATTTT.

This chain links TRBV18 with TRBJ2-3; the D is unclear. The V end lost 7 bases, the J end lost 2 bases, and 16 bases lay between the germline ends. The germline V gene has CDR1 KGHSH and CDR2 LQKENI. The CDR3 runs 15 residues. The CDR3: CASFEGYIATDTQYF. For the CDR3, the DNA is TGTGCCAGCTTCGAAGGGTATATTGCCACAGATACGCAGTATTTT.

V usage is TRBV6-5 and J usage is TRBJ1-1, with 7 bases matching TRBD1. The CDR3 loop spans 15 amino acids. Germline V CDR1 and CDR2: MNHEY, SVGAGI. The junction had 11 bases not matched to a gene; V was cut back by 3 bases and J by 7 bases. The CDR3 is CASSYMGQPTNEAFF. The CDR3 DNA is TGTGCCAGCAGTTATATGGGACAGCCAACCAATGAAGCTTTCTTT.

This chain connects TRBV7-9 to TRBJ1-1; D unclear. This CDR3 has 14 residues. With 1 base removed from V and 1 base from J, the gap between germline ends came to 7 bases. Germline CDR1 reads SEHNR; CDR2 reads FQNEAQ (reference sequence). This chain's CDR3 is CASSLDLGNTEAFF. CDR3 nucleotide sequence: TGTGCCAGCAGCTTAGATCTGGGGAACACTGAAGCTTTCTTT.

CDR3 in amino acids: CASSPRQATYEQYF. As DNA, the CDR3 is TGTGCCAGTAGTCCTAGACAGGCCACCTACGAGCAGTACTTC. V and J are TRBV19 and TRBJ2-7; possible D gene TRBD1, 6 bases. Germline V gene data show CDR1 as LNHDA and CDR2 as SQIVND (reference sequence). There are 14 residues in the CDR3. V dropped 5 bases and J dropped 2 bases, with 13 bases sitting between them.

This clone appeared a single time. The J gene is TRBJ1-1, the V gene TRBV27; 10 bases line up with TRBD1. J gave up 0 bases and V 6 bases, and 10 bases lay outside the gene matches. The CDR3 is 17 amino acids. Germline V CDR1 and CDR2: MNHEY, SMNVEV (reference sequence). The CDR3: CASRVGQGLAMNTEAFF. In DNA form, the CDR3 reads TGTGCCAGCAGAGTGGGACAGGGGTTAGCCATGAACACTGAAGCTTTCTTT.

This clone has only a few counts. This sequence joins TRBV10-2 and TRBJ2-7; tentatively, D is TRBD2 (6 bases). CDR3 length: 13 residues. V lost 8 bases to trimming and J lost 4 bases, with 15 bases between them. CDR1 is WSHSY and CDR2 is SAAADI in the germline V gene. The CDR3 DNA is TGCGCCAGCGGTGCGCGGGGTATATACGAGCAGTACTTC. This sequence encodes CASGARGIYEQYF.

The chain joins TRBV5-1 to TRBJ2-2; TRBD1 agrees at 10 bases. The germline V gene encodes CDR1 SGHRS and CDR2 YFSETQ. Unmatched junction bases numbered 6, after V lost 3 bases and J lost 7 bases. The CDR3 extends over 15 amino acids. For the CDR3, the DNA is TGCGCCAGCAGCTACGGACAGGGGGGAGTCGGGGAGCTGTTTTTT. It translates to CASSYGQGGVGELFF.

The chain recombines TRBV27 with TRBJ2-7, with a possible D match to TRBD1 (5 bases). CDR3 length: 15 amino acids. V was trimmed by 5 bases and J by 2 bases, leaving 16 bases between them. In germline, CDR1 is MNHEY, CDR2 SMNVEV (reference sequence). CDR3 sequence (DNA): TGTGCCAGCAGTCCACACAGGTCCTACACCTACGAGCAGTACTTC. The encoded protein is CASSPHRSYTYEQYF.

The V call is TRBV25-1, the J call TRBJ1-2; TRBD1 agrees at 8 bases. This CDR3 spans 13 amino acids. The junction had 6 bases not matched to a gene; V was cut back by 5 bases and J by 7 bases. Germline CDR1 reads MGHDK; CDR2 reads SYGVNS. CDR3 protein: CASSTPGGGGYTF. The CDR3 bases are TGTGCCAGCAGTACCCCAGGGGGCGGTGGCTACACCTTC.

This chain connects TRBV28 to TRBJ2-1; the match to TRBD1 covers 8 bases. The CDR3 sequence is 16 residues long. V was clipped by 1 base and J by 3 bases; unmatched bases: 5. Germline values: CDR1 MDHEN, CDR2 SYDVKM. The CDR3 loop is CASSLSGTGLYNEQFF. The DNA of the CDR3 is TGTGCCAGCAGTTTATCGGGGACAGGACTCTACAATGAGCAGTTCTTC.

This chain uses TRBV2 with TRBJ1-1; no clear D gene. The CDR3 is 11 amino acids. V gave up 4 bases and J gave up 3 bases, with 3 bases separating them. In germline, CDR1 is SNHLY, CDR2 FYNNEI. In DNA form, the CDR3 reads TGTGCCAGCAGTGGATACACTGAAGCTTTCTTT. This translates into CASSGYTEAFF.

V usage is TRBV28 and J usage is TRBJ1-4, with D unresolved. The length of the CDR3 is 16 residues. With 4 bases removed from V and 4 bases from J, the gap between germline ends came to 16 bases. The V gene's germline CDR1 is MDHEN and CDR2 SYDVKM. CDR3 DNA: TGTGCCAGCAGTTCGAGCCTGGACGGTGGTAATGAAAAACTGTTTTTT. This codes for CASSSSLDGGNEKLFF.

The rearrangement joins TRBV4-3 to TRBJ2-2; TRBD2 might be the D (6 bases). V gave up 3 bases and J gave up 1 base, with 15 bases separating them. CDR1 is LGHNA, CDR2 YSLEER, per germline. The CDR3 length is 17 residues. Written as DNA, the CDR3 is TGCGCCAGCAGCCACCCTCTCCGGGACTGGAACACCGGGGAGCTGTTTTTT. As protein: CASSHPLRDWNTGELFF.

In its sample, this clone was seen once. This sequence joins TRBV19 and TRBJ2-1; perhaps TRBD1 as D (6 bases). Trimming cost V 1 base and J 4 bases, with 8 bases left between them. The CDR3 is made up of 14 amino acids. The germline CDR1 and CDR2 sequences are LNHDA and SQIVND (reference sequence). This CDR3 reads CASSIGTAYNEQFF. The CDR3, as DNA: TGTGCCAGTAGTATAGGGACAGCGTACAATGAGCAGTTCTTC.

This chain connects TRBV18 to TRBJ2-7; D uncertain. V was cut by 2 bases and J by 3 bases, with 11 bases left in between. CDR3 size: 14 residues. The V gene's germline CDR1 is KGHSH and CDR2 LQKENI. The chain's CDR3 is CASSPESVVYEQYF. CDR3 DNA sequence: TGTGCCAGCTCACCAGAATCCGTCGTCTACGAGCAGTACTTC.

This sequence joins TRBV9 and TRBJ1-1, with D perhaps matching TRBD1 (6 bases). Germline lookup yields CDR1 SGDLS and CDR2 YYNGEE. Trimming removed 3 bases from V and 5 bases from J, with 20 bases in between. There are 16 residues in the CDR3. The CDR3 region is CASSASPGEWWTEAFF. CDR3 nucleotide sequence: TGTGCCAGCAGCGCCAGTCCAGGGGAGTGGTGGACTGAAGCTTTCTTT.